These 9 T cell receptor beta chains originate from one sample sequenced in a study of shared T cell receptors in the human thymus. Some clones are missing from TCRdb's copy, which holds only in-frame ones; the method was immunoSEQ multiplex PCR. Of about 660,000 clones listed, around nine tenths are singletons. These data also formed part of another study, on human thymus T cells.

Material for sequencing was thymocytes. The receptors were sampled from a boy younger than two with a congenital heart defect.

The chain has TRBV6-7 and TRBJ2-3, with TRBD2 matching 7 bases. TRBV6-7 falls under the ORF class, with uncertain function. The trim removed 7 bases at V and 2 bases at J, leaving 21 bases unmatched. The CDR3 length is 19 residues. DNA for the CDR3: TGTGCCAGCACCAAACTGGACGGAATAGAGGGGAGGGACACAGATACGCAGTATTTT. It encodes CASTKLDGIEGRDTDTQYF.

The rearrangement links TRBV29-1 to TRBJ2-7; D not resolved. CDR1 is SQVTM and CDR2 is ANQGSEA in the germline V gene. The length of the CDR3 is 13 residues. The V gene lost 4 bases and the J gene lost 3 bases, with 13 bases spanning the gap. CDR3 sequence reads: CSVVGPAFYEQYF. The CDR3 coding sequence is TGCAGCGTTGTGGGCCCAGCCTTCTACGAGCAGTACTTC.

The V call is TRBV7-9, the J call TRBJ1-3; no reliable D call. The CDR3 consists of 14 residues. Trimming cost V 6 bases and J 0 bases, with 9 bases left between them. Germline CDR1 and CDR2: SEHNR and FQNEAQ (reference sequence). The CDR3 DNA is TGTGCCAGCAGTGGACTTGACTCTGGAAACACCATATATTTT. It yields the protein CASSGLDSGNTIYF.

The gene calls are TRBV19 and TRBJ2-1; D might be TRBD1 (6 bases). Trimming left V 3 bases short and J 8 bases short, with 14 bases between. Germline lookup yields CDR1 LNHDA and CDR2 SQIVND (reference sequence). This CDR3 has 14 residues. The CDR3 sequence is CASSMAGTHHEQFF. The CDR3 nucleotides read TGTGCCAGTAGTATGGCAGGGACACACCATGAGCAGTTCTTC.

This clone was seen just once. This chain links TRBV18 with TRBJ2-7; 7 positions agree with TRBD1. Germline V CDR1 and CDR2: KGHSH, LQKENI. The length of the CDR3 is 15 residues. The V and J ends lost 1 base and 7 bases, in that order; junction bases with no gene match: 10. CDR3 sequence reads: CASSPRKGALGEQYF. The CDR3 coding sequence is TGTGCCAGCTCACCACGAAAGGGGGCCCTGGGGGAGCAGTACTTC.

Only one count was recorded for this clone. The rearrangement links TRBV9 to TRBJ1-2; possible D gene TRBD1, 6 bases. This CDR3 contains 15 residues. CDR1 is SGDLS, CDR2 YYNGEE, per germline. Trimming removed 3 bases at V and 7 bases at J, with 19 bases between. The chain's CDR3 is CASSGPQGVVSGYTF. CDR3 coding DNA: TGTGCCAGCAGCGGACCACAGGGTGTTGTCAGTGGCTACACCTTC.

The chain employs TRBV7-2 and TRBJ2-7; 9 nucleotides align to TRBD2. This CDR3 spans 19 amino acids. Germline CDR1 and CDR2: SGHTA and FQGNSA. The trim removed 5 bases at V and 0 bases at J, leaving 17 bases unmatched. CDR3 DNA sequence: TGTGCCAGCAGCCCTAGCGGGACCCACCCCCACCTCAGCTCCTACGAGCAGTACTTC. Translation: CASSPSGTHPHLSSYEQYF.

The rearrangement joins TRBV6-1 to TRBJ1-1; no clear D gene. CDR3 length equals 14 residues. Germline CDR1 and CDR2: MNHNS and SASEGT. Trimming stripped 2 bases from V and 5 bases from J, with 12 bases between. CDR3 loop: CASSEREGGTEAFF. The CDR3 bases are TGTGCCAGCAGTGAACGGGAAGGAGGGACTGAAGCTTTCTTT.

The chain joins TRBV20-1 to TRBJ1-1, with D maybe TRBD1 (5 bases). This CDR3 is 10 amino acids long. Between the trimmed V and J ends, which lost 0 bases and 10 bases, there was a span of 6 bases. Germline V gene lookup returns CDR1 DFQATT and CDR2 SNEGSKA (reference sequence). The CDR3 nucleotides are TGCAGTGCTAGAGATCAGGGAGCTTTCTTT. It specifies CSARDQGAFF.